This TCR beta chain was retrieved from a study of early T cells in non-severe SARS-CoV-2 infection. Study overall: The study sequenced bulk RNA from unsorted whole blood, with chains unpaired. Whole-study results and caveats: Lookups in VDJdb leaned toward anti-spike CD8 responses and missed private and CD4 specificities.

As part of library construction, unique molecular identifiers were attached to individual cDNA molecules. TCRdb re-called the 5' RACE reads through MiXCR, storing one row per CDR3 protein. The data contain 26,000 or so distinct CDR3 sequences, 4% to 4.5% of them seen just once; the ten biggest clones take up about 6.3%. This clonotype has only a few counts. Its target is unknown. Between the trimmed V and J ends, which lost 5 bases and 3 bases, there was a span of 10 bases. The V gene's germline CDR1 is GTSNPN and CDR2 SVGIG (reference sequence). The CDR3 has 12 residues. The specimen was whole blood. The source is an adult who was a healthcare worker with PCR-confirmed SARS-CoV-2 infection or an uninfected control (not recorded which). The chain carries TRBV30 and TRBJ1-2, with TRBD1 as a possible D gene (5 bases). CDR3 coding DNA: TGTGCCTGGGAACAAGGGGACTATGGCTACACCTTC. Encoded protein: CAWEQGDYGYTF. The complete variable domain, with remaining parts taken from reference TRBV30 and TRBJ1-2, reads SQTIHQWPATLVQPVGSPLSLECTVEGTSNPNLYWYRQAAGRGLQLLFYSVGIGQISSEVPQNLSASRPQDRQFILSSKKLLLSDSGFYLCAWEQGDYGYTFGSGTRLTVV.